The 15 T cell receptor beta chains given below trace back to one sample, sequenced in a study of beta chain features in type 1 diabetes (dated by TCRdb to the late 2010s). The method behind the library was the immunoSEQ multiplex PCR assay. All of the isolated RNA was reverse transcribed with the High Capacity cDNA Reverse Transcription Kit, so expressed TCRB transcripts were sequenced. Held by TCRdb, this immuneACCESS table contains in-frame sequences only and omits some clones. Under half of the omission traces to an unresolved V gene where checked; the cause of the rest is unknown. The sample includes 250,000 to 350,000 clones, with 13% to 15% observed a single time. Over 5% of the sample rests with the top ten. Specimen: central memory CD4+ T cells from blood. The receptor set was obtained from a man between 25 and 39 years old in good health.

The rearrangement joins TRBV6-6 to TRBJ2-5; D may be TRBD1 or TRBD2 (5 bases each). Trimming pared 4 bases from V and 0 bases from J, leaving 12 bases between. The CDR3 runs to 15 residues. CDR1 is MNHNY and CDR2 is SVGAGI in the germline V gene (reference sequence). The CDR3 DNA is TGTGCCAGCAGTTCCAGCCGGGGCGACCAAGAGACCCAGTACTTC. It encodes CASSSSRGDQETQYF.

This clone was picked up a small number of times. The rearrangement joins TRBV4-1 to TRBJ2-2, with unresolved D. Germline lookup yields CDR1 MGHRA and CDR2 YSYEKL. V was pared by 0 bases and J by 2 bases, with 7 bases between. CDR3 length: 15 amino acids. The CDR3 sequence is CASSQDPYNTGELFF. The CDR3 nucleotides are TGCGCCAGCAGCCAAGATCCCTACAACACCGGGGAGCTGTTTTTT.

The chain employs TRBV18 and TRBJ1-1; weak D call: TRBD1 (6 bases). CDR3 length equals 13 residues. Germline CDR1 is KGHSH and CDR2 is LQKENI. V dropped 3 bases and J dropped 11 bases, with 16 bases sitting between them. In DNA, the CDR3 is TGTGCCAGCTCACCGAAGGGGGAGCCGTTGGCTTTCTTT. Its protein is CASSPKGEPLAFF.

This clone turned up a few times. The rearrangement uses TRBV7-9 and TRBJ1-1; D is possibly TRBD1 (5 bases). Germline values: CDR1 SEHNR, CDR2 FQNEAQ (reference sequence). Deletions cut 4 bases from V and 11 bases from J, with 23 bases between. There are 15 residues in the CDR3. The CDR3 DNA sequence: TGTGCCAGCAGCTCCCAGCCCGCTGGGGCCCTGGGGGCTTTCTTT. Translation gives CASSSQPAGALGAFF.

This clone has just a few counts. This sequence joins TRBV11-2 and TRBJ2-7, with TRBD2 as a possible D gene (5 bases). V was cut by 4 bases and J by 4 bases, with 14 bases left in between. The CDR3 covers 14 residues. Germline loops: CDR1 SGHAT, CDR2 FQNNGV. Here the CDR3 DNA reads TGTGCCAGCAGCTCTGATACGGGAAGTTACGAGCAGTACGTC. This encodes CASSSDTGSYEQYV.

The V gene is TRBV9, the J gene TRBJ1-6; 10 positions agree with TRBD1. Looked up from germline, CDR1 is SGDLS and CDR2 is YYNGEE. The CDR3 is 14 amino acids. J was trimmed by 7 bases and V by 5 bases; bases with no gene match: 3. CDR3 sequence (DNA): TGTGCCAGCAGTTTGGACAGGGGGAATTCACCCCTCCACTTT. This codes for CASSLDRGNSPLHF.

A word on this clone: Other DNA sequences in the sample encode the same CDR3. The V and J genes are TRBV25-1 and TRBJ1-5; D is uncertain. V gave up 0 bases and J gave up 4 bases, with 7 bases separating them. CDR1 is MGHDK and CDR2 is SYGVNS in the germline V gene. This CDR3 region has 14 residues. DNA of the CDR3: TGTGCCAGCAGTGAATATGGAGGGAATCAGCCCCAGCATTTT. It yields the protein CASSEYGGNQPQHF. The whole variable domain, remainder taken from reference TRBV25-1 and TRBJ1-5, is EADIYQTPRYLVIGTGKKITLECSQTMGHDKMYWYQQDPGMELHLIHYSYGVNSTEKGDLSSESTVSRIRTEHFPLTLESARPSHTSQYLCASSEYGGNQPQHFGDGTRLSIL.

The rearrangement uses TRBV2 and TRBJ1-1; D ambiguous. V was cut by 4 bases and J by 0 bases, with 9 bases left in between. The CDR3 has 14 amino acids. Germline V gives CDR1 SNHLY, CDR2 FYNNEI. The CDR3 protein is CASSVETVNTEAFF. The CDR3, as DNA: TGTGCCAGCAGTGTCGAGACGGTGAACACTGAAGCTTTCTTT.

The rearrangement joins TRBV4-3 to TRBJ2-4; 8 bases line up with TRBD2. V lost 0 bases and J lost 10; bases outside the gene matches: 2. This CDR3 has 13 amino acids. The germline V gene encodes CDR1 LGHNA and CDR2 YSLEER. DNA of the CDR3: TGCGCCAGCAGCCAAGATCGGGGGGGGATTCAGTACTTC. It codes for CASSQDRGGIQYF.

The chain carries TRBV7-7 and TRBJ1-5; 7 nucleotides match TRBD1. Per germline, CDR1 SSHAT and CDR2 FNYEAQ (reference sequence). Trimming took 1 base from V and 6 from J; bases not matched to a gene: 3. This CDR3 contains 14 residues. Here the CDR3 DNA reads TGTGCCAGCAGCTTAGACAGGGGAGGTCAGCCCCAGCATTTT. This encodes CASSLDRGGQPQHF.

The V gene is TRBV5-6, the J gene TRBJ1-3, with D unresolved. Germline values: CDR1 SGHDT, CDR2 YYEEEE. V gave up 1 base and J gave up 4 bases, with 3 bases separating them. CDR3 length: 12 amino acids. The CDR3 here is CASSLPGNTIYF. In DNA, the CDR3 is TGTGCCAGCAGCTTGCCGGGAAACACCATATATTTT. Variable domain in full (rest from reference TRBV5-6 and TRBJ1-3): DAGVTQSPTHLIKTRGQQVTLRCSPKSGHDTVSWYQQALGQGPQFIFQYYEEEERQRGNFPDRFSGHQFPNYSSELNVNALLLGDSALYLCASSLPGNTIYFGEGSWLTVV.

The V call is TRBV6-5, the J call TRBJ2-1; possible D gene TRBD2, 6 bases. The CDR3 loop spans 14 amino acids. V gave up 0 bases and J gave up 4 bases, with 7 bases separating them. CDR1 and CDR2 from the germline V gene are MNHEY and SVGAGI. CDR3 DNA sequence: TGTGCCAGCAGTTACTCGAGCGGGTACAATGAGCAGTTCTTC. This gives the protein CASSYSSGYNEQFF.

This sequence joins TRBV2 and TRBJ2-3; 12 bases fit TRBD2. With 3 bases clipped from V and 5 bases from J, the junction kept 9 bases outside the gene matches. This CDR3 is 17 amino acids long. Germline V gives CDR1 SNHLY, CDR2 FYNNEI. The CDR3 region has the DNA TGTGCCAGCAGTGACCCGAGACTAGCGGGGGCGAAAGATACGCAGTATTTT. This encodes CASSDPRLAGAKDTQYF. The complete variable domain, with remaining parts taken from reference TRBV2 and TRBJ2-3, reads EPEVTQTPSHQVTQMGQEVILRCVPISNHLYFYWYRQILGQKVEFLVSFYNNEISEKSEIFDDQFSVERPDGSNFTLKIRSTKLEDSAMYFCASSDPRLAGAKDTQYFGPGTRLTVL.

This clone was observed a handful of times. This chain uses TRBV6-5 with TRBJ2-5, with D possibly TRBD1 on 5 matching bases. CDR1 MNHEY and CDR2 SVGAGI come from the germline V gene. V lost 5 bases and J lost 4, with 14 bases in between. The CDR3 contains 14 residues. CDR3 nucleotide sequence: TGTGCCAGCAGTGAAGGGGCAGGGCCAGAGACCCAGTACTTC. It yields the protein CASSEGAGPETQYF.

This clone was seen a handful of times. J is TRBJ2-1 and V is TRBV6-6, with 11 nucleotides matching TRBD2. Germline V lookup: CDR1 MNHNY, CDR2 SVGAGI (reference sequence). The CDR3 is 14 amino acids. With 5 bases clipped from V and 12 bases from J, the junction kept 9 bases outside the gene matches. The CDR3: CASSATSGALTQFF. In DNA, the CDR3 is TGTGCCAGCAGTGCGACTAGCGGGGCGTTAACGCAGTTCTTC.